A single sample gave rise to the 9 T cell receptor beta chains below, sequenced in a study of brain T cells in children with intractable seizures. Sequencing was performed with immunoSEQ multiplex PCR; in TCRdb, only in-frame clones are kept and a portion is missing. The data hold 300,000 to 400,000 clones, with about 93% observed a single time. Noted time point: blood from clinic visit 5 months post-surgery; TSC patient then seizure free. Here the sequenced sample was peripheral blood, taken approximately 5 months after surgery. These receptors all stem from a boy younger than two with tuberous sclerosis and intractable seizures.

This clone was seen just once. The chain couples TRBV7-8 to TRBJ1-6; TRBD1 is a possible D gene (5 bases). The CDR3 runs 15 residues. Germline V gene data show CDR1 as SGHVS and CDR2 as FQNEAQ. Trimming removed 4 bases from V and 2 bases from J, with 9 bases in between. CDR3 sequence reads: CASSSRRAYNSPLHF. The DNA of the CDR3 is TGTGCCAGCAGCTCCCGCAGGGCCTATAATTCACCCCTCCACTTT. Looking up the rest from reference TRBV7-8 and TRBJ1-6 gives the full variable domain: GAGVSQSPRYKVAKRGQDVALRCDPISGHVSLFWYQQALGQGPEFLTYFQNEAQLDKSGLPSDRFFAERPEGSVSTLKIQRTQQEDSAVYLCASSSRRAYNSPLHFGNGTRLTVT.

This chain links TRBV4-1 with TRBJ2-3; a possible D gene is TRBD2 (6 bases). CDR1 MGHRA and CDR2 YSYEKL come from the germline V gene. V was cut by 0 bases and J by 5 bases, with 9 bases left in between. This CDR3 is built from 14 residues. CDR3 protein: CASSQDSGVDTQYF. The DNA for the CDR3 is TGCGCCAGCAGCCAAGATAGCGGAGTAGATACGCAGTATTTT.

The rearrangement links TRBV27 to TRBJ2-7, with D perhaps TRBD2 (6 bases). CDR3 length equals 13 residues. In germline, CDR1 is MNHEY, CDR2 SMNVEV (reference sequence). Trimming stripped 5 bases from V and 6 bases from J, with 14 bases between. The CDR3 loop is CASSGGSLSEQYF. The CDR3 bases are TGTGCCAGCAGTGGAGGGTCTCTGAGCGAGCAGTACTTC.

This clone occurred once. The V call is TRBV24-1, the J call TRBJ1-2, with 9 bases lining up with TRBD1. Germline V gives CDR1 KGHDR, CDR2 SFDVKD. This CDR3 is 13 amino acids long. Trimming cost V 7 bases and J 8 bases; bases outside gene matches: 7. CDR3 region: CATSKTGGGGYTF. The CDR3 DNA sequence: TGTGCCACCAGCAAGACAGGGGGAGGCGGCTACACCTTC.

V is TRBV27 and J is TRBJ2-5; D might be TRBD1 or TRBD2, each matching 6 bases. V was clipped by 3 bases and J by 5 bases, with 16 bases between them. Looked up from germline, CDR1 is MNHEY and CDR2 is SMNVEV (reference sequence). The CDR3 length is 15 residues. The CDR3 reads CASSFALGGAETQYF. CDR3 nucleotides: TGTGCCAGCAGTTTCGCGTTGGGGGGCGCGGAGACCCAGTACTTC.

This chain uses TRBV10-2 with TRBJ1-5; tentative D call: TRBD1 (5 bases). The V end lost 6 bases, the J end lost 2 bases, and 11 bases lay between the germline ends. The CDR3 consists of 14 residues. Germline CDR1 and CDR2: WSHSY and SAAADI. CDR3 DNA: TGCGCCAGCAGACAAGGGGTGGGCAATCAGCCCCAGCATTTT. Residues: CASRQGVGNQPQHF.

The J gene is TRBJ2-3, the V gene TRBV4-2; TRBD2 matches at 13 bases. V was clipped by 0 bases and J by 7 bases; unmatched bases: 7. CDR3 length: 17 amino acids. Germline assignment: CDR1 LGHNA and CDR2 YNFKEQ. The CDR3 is CASSQEGTSGGAYTQYF. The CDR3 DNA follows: TGTGCCAGCAGCCAAGAAGGTACTAGCGGGGGGGCTTATACGCAGTATTTT.

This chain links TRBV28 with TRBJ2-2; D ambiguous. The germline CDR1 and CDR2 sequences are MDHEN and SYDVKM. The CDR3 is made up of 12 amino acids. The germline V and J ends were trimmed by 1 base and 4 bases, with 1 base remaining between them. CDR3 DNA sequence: TGTGCCAGCAGTTTATCCACCGGGGAGCTGTTTTTT. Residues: CASSLSTGELFF.

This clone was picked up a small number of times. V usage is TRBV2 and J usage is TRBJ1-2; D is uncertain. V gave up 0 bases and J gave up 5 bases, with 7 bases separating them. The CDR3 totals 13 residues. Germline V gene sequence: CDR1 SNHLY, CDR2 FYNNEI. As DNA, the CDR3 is TGTGCCAGCAGTGAAGCGCGTGGGTATGGCTACACCTTC. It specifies CASSEARGYGYTF.